These 21 T cell receptor beta chains were all obtained from the same sample, sequenced in a study of blood T cell repertoires in COVID-19 (TCRdb year 2020). Library construction relied on the immunoSEQ multiplex PCR assay. TCRdb provides this immuneACCESS table in a form limited to in-frame rearrangements. Some clones are lacking; in checked studies, under half of them reflect an unresolved V gene, and why the rest are absent is not known. In all, the sample holds 150,000 to 200,000 clones, and approximately 90% of those were seen once. The ten largest account for around 2% of the sample. The sequencing input was PBMCs or T cells enriched from blood (not recorded which). The receptors were sampled from a woman in her twenties or thirties who had recovered from COVID-19.

This clone was counted a few times. This chain connects TRBV24-1 to TRBJ2-2; 7 bases are shared with TRBD2. The germline V gene encodes CDR1 KGHDR and CDR2 SFDVKD. The CDR3 has 16 residues. V was clipped by 4 bases and J by 1 base; unmatched bases: 5. In DNA form, the CDR3 reads TGTGCCACCAGTGAACCGGAGCGGGGGAACACCGGGGAGCTGTTTTTT. Translation: CATSEPERGNTGELFF.

This CDR3 reads CASSGDRSTGELFF. In DNA form, the CDR3 reads TGTGCCAGCAGCGGGGACAGATCTACCGGGGAGCTGTTTTTT. This chain connects TRBV9 to TRBJ2-2, with TRBD1 identical over 7 bases. The V and J ends lost 3 bases and 5 bases, in that order; junction bases with no gene match: 4. Per germline, CDR1 SGDLS and CDR2 YYNGEE. This CDR3 contains 14 residues.

The chain combines TRBV11-2 with TRBJ2-1; D may be TRBD1 (6 bases). From germline, CDR1 is SGHAT and CDR2 FQNNGV. The V gene lost 4 bases and the J gene lost 0 bases, with 16 bases spanning the gap. CDR3 length: 17 residues. This chain's CDR3 is CASSSADRKSSYNEQFF. CDR3 DNA sequence: TGTGCCAGCAGCTCCGCGGACAGAAAGAGCTCCTACAATGAGCAGTTCTTC.

The rearrangement uses TRBV12-5 and TRBJ2-7; 9 nucleotides line up with TRBD1. Trimming cost V 8 bases and J 5 bases; bases outside gene matches: 10. Germline V gene lookup returns CDR1 LGHNT and CDR2 FRNRAP. The CDR3 sequence is 14 residues long. The CDR3 spells CASLYGTGYDEQYF. DNA for the CDR3: TGTGCTAGTTTATATGGGACAGGGTATGACGAGCAGTACTTC.

CDR3 in DNA: TGTGCCAGCACCCCGAGCGGGACTACAATGAAGCAGTTCTTC. As protein: CASTPSGTTMKQFF. This chain connects TRBV6-2 or TRBV6-3 to TRBJ2-1, with 7 bases that match TRBD2. The CDR3 runs to 14 residues. V dropped 7 bases and J dropped 11; count of bases not matched to a gene: 14. Germline assignment: CDR1 MNHEY and CDR2 SVGEGT.

CDR3 bases: TGTGCCAGCAGCTTGACCAGGGGTAACACTGAAGCTTTCTTT. Protein product: CASSLTRGNTEAFF. The chain uses TRBV5-4 and TRBJ1-1, with TRBD1 as a possible D gene (6 bases). Per germline, CDR1 SGHNT and CDR2 YYREEE (reference sequence). Trimming shortened V by 1 base and J by 2 bases, and 9 bases separated the two germline ends. The CDR3 runs 14 residues.

This sequence joins TRBV14 and TRBJ2-6; unclear D gene. Deletions cut 0 bases from V and 0 bases from J, with 15 bases between. Germline-derived CDR1 and CDR2 are SGHDN and FVKESK. The CDR3 is 19 amino acids. DNA of the CDR3: TGTGCCAGCAGCCAAGAGAGGAGCGTCCATAACTCTGGGGCCAACGTCCTGACTTTC. Translation: CASSQERSVHNSGANVLTF.

The chain is built from TRBV19 and TRBJ1-1; 9 bases agree with TRBD1. The CDR3 extends over 14 amino acids. Germline V gene lookup returns CDR1 LNHDA and CDR2 SQIVND (reference sequence). V shed 8 bases, J shed 4 bases, and the junction held 8 bases outside the gene matches. This chain's CDR3 is CASFGDRESTEAFF. The CDR3 DNA reads as TGTGCCAGTTTTGGGGACAGGGAAAGCACTGAAGCTTTCTTT.

Only one count was recorded for this clone. The chain uses TRBV5-5 and TRBJ2-3, with D hard to call. Trimming pared 0 bases from V and 0 bases from J, leaving 11 bases between. The CDR3 has 16 amino acids. Germline V gene lookup returns CDR1 SGHKS and CDR2 YYEKEE (reference sequence). The CDR3 sequence: CASSLGHIKSTDTQYF. CDR3 in DNA: TGTGCCAGCAGCTTGGGGCACATTAAAAGCACAGATACGCAGTATTTT. Full variable domain (outside the CDR3, taken from reference TRBV5-5 and TRBJ2-3): DAGVTQSPTHLIKTRGQQVTLRCSPISGHKSVSWYQQVLGQGPQFIFQYYEKEERGRGNFPDRFSARQFPNYSSELNVNALLLGDSALYLCASSLGHIKSTDTQYFGPGTRLTVL.

The chain carries TRBV15 and TRBJ1-1; D is undetermined. The germline V gene has CDR1 LNHNV and CDR2 YYDKDF (reference sequence). The V and J ends lost 5 bases and 3 bases respectively, with 10 bases between them. The CDR3 is 13 residues long. CDR3: CATSLEADTEAFF. The CDR3 DNA reads as TGTGCCACCAGCCTCGAGGCGGACACTGAAGCTTTCTTT.

About this clone itself: A read error may produce the germline difference seen at one junction end. The rearrangement uses TRBV15 and TRBJ2-7; no clear D gene. CDR1 and CDR2 (germline): LNHNV, YYDKDF (reference sequence). The CDR3 is 14 residues long. The CDR3 loop is CATSRFQVSSEQYF. The DNA of the CDR3 is TGTGCCACCAGCAGGTTCCAGGTTTCCTCCGAGCAGTACTTC. Full variable domain (remainder filled in from reference TRBV15 and TRBJ2-7): DAMVIQNPRYQVTQFGKPVTLSCSQTLNHNVMYWYQQKSSQAPKLLFHYYDKDFNNEADTPDNFQSRRPNTSFCFLDIRSPGLGDTAMYLCATSRFQVSSEQYFGPGTRLTVT.

This chain uses TRBV7-8 with TRBJ1-5; 7 bases are shared with TRBD1. This CDR3 spans 15 amino acids. The J segment lost 1 base and the V segment lost 6 bases, leaving 6 bases of the junction unmatched. Germline CDR1 SGHVS, CDR2 FQNEAQ. Here the CDR3 reads CASSPDRTSNQPQHF. The CDR3 coding sequence is TGTGCCAGCAGTCCGGACAGGACCAGCAATCAGCCCCAGCATTTT. The complete variable domain, with remaining parts taken from reference TRBV7-8 and TRBJ1-5, reads GAGVSQSPRYKVAKRGQDVALRCDPISGHVSLFWYQQALGQGPEFLTYFQNEAQLDKSGLPSDRFFAERPEGSVSTLKIQRTQQEDSAVYLCASSPDRTSNQPQHFGDGTRLSIL.

This chain links TRBV30 with TRBJ1-1; the D gene is possibly TRBD1 (6 bases). Per germline, CDR1 GTSNPN and CDR2 SVGIG (reference sequence). The CDR3 loop spans 12 amino acids. V lost 1 base and J lost 7, with 10 bases in between. The CDR3 DNA is TGTGCCTGGAGTGGGCAGGGGTATGAAGCTTTCTTT. It is translated as CAWSGQGYEAFF.

The gene calls are TRBV12-3 or TRBV12-4 and TRBJ1-5; 7 positions match TRBD1. CDR3 length equals 13 residues. V shed 7 bases, J shed 2 bases, and the junction held 2 bases outside the gene matches. The CDR3 DNA sequence: TGTGCCAGCACAGGGACAGGCAATCAGCCCCAGCATTTT. Translated: CASTGTGNQPQHF.

This chain connects TRBV24-1 to TRBJ1-5, with D uncertain. The ends were cut back, 7 bases at V and 2 bases at J, with 8 bases in the middle. Germline values: CDR1 KGHDR, CDR2 SFDVKD. The CDR3 has 13 residues. CDR3: CATSAAGNQPQHF. For the CDR3, the DNA is TGTGCCACCAGCGCGGCAGGCAATCAGCCCCAGCATTTT.

The chain is built from TRBV7-3 and TRBJ1-2; possible D gene TRBD1, 6 bases. The CDR3 extends over 11 amino acids. The germline V gene encodes CDR1 SGHTA and CDR2 FQGTGA. Trimming shortened V by 11 bases and J by 3 bases, and 10 bases separated the two germline ends. The CDR3 DNA is TGTGCCTATCCAGGGGACTATGGCTACACCTTC. It codes for CAYPGDYGYTF.

J is TRBJ2-4 and V is TRBV30; a possible D gene is TRBD1 (6 bases). The CDR3 runs 17 residues. Germline V gives CDR1 GTSNPN, CDR2 SVGIG (reference sequence). The germline V and J ends were trimmed by 1 base and 1 base, with 17 bases remaining between them. The DNA for the CDR3 is TGTGCCTGGAGTGATTTGGTGAAGGGGGAGGCCAAAAACATTCAGTACTTC. It yields the protein CAWSDLVKGEAKNIQYF.

The chain employs TRBV30 and TRBJ2-7, with D perhaps TRBD2 (5 bases). Germline lookup yields CDR1 GTSNPN and CDR2 SVGIG (reference sequence). Trimming cost V 6 bases and J 3 bases, with 9 bases left between them. The CDR3 totals 11 residues. The CDR3 spells CACSGIYEQYF. The CDR3 DNA follows: TGTGCCTGTTCGGGGATCTACGAGCAGTACTTC.

V gene TRBV30 combines with J gene TRBJ1-1, with a tentative D call TRBD1 (5 bases). V shed 0 bases and J shed 2 bases, with 13 bases lying between them. Germline CDR1 is GTSNPN and CDR2 is SVGIG (reference sequence). The CDR3 spans 15 residues. CDR3 coding DNA: TGTGCCTGGAGTGTAGAGGTGACAGTTAACACTGAAGCTTTCTTT. Protein: CAWSVEVTVNTEAFF.

The chain couples TRBV11-2 to TRBJ2-1; D gene unclear. Trimming cost V 0 bases and J 13 bases, with 13 bases left between them. Germline V gene sequence: CDR1 SGHAT, CDR2 FQNNGV. This CDR3 has 13 amino acids. The CDR3 protein is CASSLDTTSTQFF. The CDR3 nucleotides read TGTGCCAGCAGCTTAGATACTACTTCAACCCAGTTCTTC.

The genes are TRBV7-9 and TRBJ1-2; possibly TRBD1 for D (5 bases). CDR3 length: 15 amino acids. Germline V gene data show CDR1 as SEHNR and CDR2 as FQNEAQ (reference sequence). The CDR3 region has the DNA TGTGCTCTTAGATCTTGGGGGGACGCGGACTATGGCTACACCTTC. Residues: CALRSWGDADYGYTF.